The sample holds one count of the clone carrying this T cell receptor (beta chain). This sample was included in a study of blood T cell repertoires in COVID-19. Study overall: PBMCs, B-cell-depleted T cells, or T cells provided the cDNA or gDNA that made up the material.

Here immunoSEQ multiplex PCR was the method, and the copy in TCRdb shows in-frame clones only, minus some. The sample carries a few hundred thousand clones, about 90% recorded once. V lost 3 bases to trimming and J lost 0 bases, with 11 bases between them. Germline CDR1 is MNHEY and CDR2 is SMNVEV (reference sequence). The CDR3 is 15 residues long. This sequence joins TRBV27 and TRBJ1-2; D unclear. The receptor's source is a man aged 18 to 30 who had recovered from COVID-19. The sample was PBMCs or T cells enriched from blood (not recorded which). The CDR3, as DNA: TGTGCCAGCAGTTTTCGGGGAGCCGCTAACTATGGCTACACCTTC. It translates to CASSFRGAANYGYTF.